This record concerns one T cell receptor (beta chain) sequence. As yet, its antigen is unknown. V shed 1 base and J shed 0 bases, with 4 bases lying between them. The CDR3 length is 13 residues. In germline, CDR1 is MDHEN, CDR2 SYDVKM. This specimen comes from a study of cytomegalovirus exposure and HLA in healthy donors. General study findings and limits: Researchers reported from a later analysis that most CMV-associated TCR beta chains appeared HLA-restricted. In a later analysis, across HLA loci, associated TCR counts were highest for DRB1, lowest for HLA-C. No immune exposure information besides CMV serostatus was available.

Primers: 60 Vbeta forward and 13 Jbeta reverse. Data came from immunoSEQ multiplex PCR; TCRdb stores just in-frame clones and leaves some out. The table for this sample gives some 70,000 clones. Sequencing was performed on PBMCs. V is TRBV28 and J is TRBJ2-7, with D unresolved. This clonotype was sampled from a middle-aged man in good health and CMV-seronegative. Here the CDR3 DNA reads TGTGCCAGCAGTTTATTCCACTCCTACGAGCAGTACTTC. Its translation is CASSLFHSYEQYF.